This TCR beta chain was retrieved from a study of T cells in Graves' hyperthyroidism and ophthalmopathy. Notes on the study in general: Stable hyperthyroidism was separated from ophthalmopathy by a model based on 13 V-J features. Blood also held most thyroid clonotypes expanded beyond 0.001.

This clonotype was seen many times. What it binds is not known. Amplified TCR beta CDR3 regions derived from RNA transcripts. An initial round of RT-PCR targeting the TCR CDR3 relied on the HTBI primer set. TCRdb reanalysed the multiplex PCR reads using MiXCR and keeps one entry per CDR3 protein. The sample holds about 270,000 distinct CDR3 sequences, 20% to 25% seen once. CDR1 and CDR2 from the germline V gene are MDHEN and SYDVKM. V lost 6 bases to trimming and J lost 5 bases, with 14 bases between them. The CDR3 has 13 residues. The rearrangement uses TRBV28 and TRBJ2-7, with a weak D call TRBD1 (5 bases). This TCR was recovered from a man aged 35 to 55 with Graves' hyperthyroidism that later progressed to Graves' ophthalmopathy. Material for sequencing was blood. The CDR3 here is CASRVGAANEQYF. The DNA of the CDR3 is TGTGCCAGCAGGGTAGGGGCGGCGAACGAGCAGTACTTC.